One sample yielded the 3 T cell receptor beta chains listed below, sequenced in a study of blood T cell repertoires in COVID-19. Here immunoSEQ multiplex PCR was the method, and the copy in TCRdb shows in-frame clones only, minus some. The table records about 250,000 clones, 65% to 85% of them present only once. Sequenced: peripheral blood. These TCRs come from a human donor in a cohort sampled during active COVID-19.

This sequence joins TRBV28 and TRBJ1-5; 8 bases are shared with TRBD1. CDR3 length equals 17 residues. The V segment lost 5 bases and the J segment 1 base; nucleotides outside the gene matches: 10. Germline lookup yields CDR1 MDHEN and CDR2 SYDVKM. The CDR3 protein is CASSSAGTGRSNQPQHF. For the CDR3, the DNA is TGTGCCAGCAGTAGCGCCGGGACAGGTAGAAGCAATCAGCCCCAGCATTTT.

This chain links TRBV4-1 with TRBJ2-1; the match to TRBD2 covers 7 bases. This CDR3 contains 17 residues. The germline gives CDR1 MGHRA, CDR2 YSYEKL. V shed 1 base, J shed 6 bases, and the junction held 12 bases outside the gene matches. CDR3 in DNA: TGCGCCAGCAGCCAAGGAATGGCGGGAGAGGTTGGCAATGAGCAGTTCTTC. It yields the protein CASSQGMAGEVGNEQFF.

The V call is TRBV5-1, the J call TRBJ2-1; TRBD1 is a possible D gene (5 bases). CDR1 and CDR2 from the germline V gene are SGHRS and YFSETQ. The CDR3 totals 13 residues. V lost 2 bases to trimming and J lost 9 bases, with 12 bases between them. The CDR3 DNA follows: TGCGCCAGCAGCTTCGGCGGCCAGGGTGAGCAGTTCTTC. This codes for CASSFGGQGEQFF. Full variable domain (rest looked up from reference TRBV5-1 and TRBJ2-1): KAGVTQTPRYLIKTRGQQVTLSCSPISGHRSVSWYQQTPGQGLQFLFEYFSETQRNKGNFPGRFSGRQFSNSRSEMNVSTLELGDSALYLCASSFGGQGEQFFGPGTRLTVL.